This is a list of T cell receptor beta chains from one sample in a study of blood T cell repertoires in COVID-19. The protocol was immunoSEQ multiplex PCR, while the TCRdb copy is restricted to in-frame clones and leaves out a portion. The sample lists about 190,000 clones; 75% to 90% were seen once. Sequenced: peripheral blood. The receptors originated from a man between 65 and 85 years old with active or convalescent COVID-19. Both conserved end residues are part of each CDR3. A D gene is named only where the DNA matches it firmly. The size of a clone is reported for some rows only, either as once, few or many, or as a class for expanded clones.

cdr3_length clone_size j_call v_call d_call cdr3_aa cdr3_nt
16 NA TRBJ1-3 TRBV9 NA CASSPFRGISGNTIYF TGTGCCAGCAGCCCGTTCCGGGGTATCTCTGGAAACACCATATATTTT
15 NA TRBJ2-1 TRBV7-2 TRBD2 CASSGTSGVYNEQFF TGTGCCAGCAGCGGGACTAGCGGGGTATACAATGAGCAGTTCTTC
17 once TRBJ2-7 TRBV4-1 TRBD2 CASSQEVAAGGVGEQYF TGCGCCAGCAGCCAAGAGGTGGCAGCGGGGGGCGTCGGAGAGCAGTACTTC
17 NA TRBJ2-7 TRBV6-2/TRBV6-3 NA CASSYNPQQGVSYEQYF TGTGCCAGCAGTTACAATCCGCAACAGGGTGTCTCCTACGAGCAGTACTTC
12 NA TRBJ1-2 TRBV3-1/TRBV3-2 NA CASSQDALGYTF TGTGCCAGCAGCCAAGATGCGCTTGGCTACACCTTC
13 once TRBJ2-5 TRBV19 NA CASRPNNRETQYF TGTGCCAGTAGGCCGAACAACAGAGAGACCCAGTACTTC
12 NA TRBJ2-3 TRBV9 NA CASSAREDTQYF TGTGCCAGCAGCGCGAGGGAAGATACGCAGTATTTT
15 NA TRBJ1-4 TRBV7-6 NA CASSQDSTTNEKLFF TGTGCCAGCAGCCAGGACAGCACAACTAATGAAAAACTGTTTTTT
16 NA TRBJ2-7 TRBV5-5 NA CASRHEGVRGNYEQYF TGTGCCAGCAGACATGAGGGCGTTCGGGGGAACTACGAGCAGTACTTC
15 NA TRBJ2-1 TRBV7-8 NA CASSLVRGSYNEQFF TGTGCCAGCAGCTTAGTCCGAGGCTCCTACAATGAGCAGTTCTTC
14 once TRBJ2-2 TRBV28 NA CASSPGQNTGELFF TGTGCCAGCAGTCCAGGACAGAACACCGGGGAGCTGTTTTTT
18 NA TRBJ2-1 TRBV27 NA CASSLRGSAVSSYNEQFF TGTGCCAGCAGTTTAAGGGGGTCGGCGGTAAGCTCCTACAATGAGCAGTTCTTC
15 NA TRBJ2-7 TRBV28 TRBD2 CASRGSGVSSYEQYF TGTGCCAGCAGGGGAAGCGGGGTTTCGTCCTACGAGCAGTACTTC
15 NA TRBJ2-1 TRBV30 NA CAWSGGAGYYNEQFF TGTGCCTGGAGTGGCGGGGCAGGGTACTACAATGAGCAGTTCTTC
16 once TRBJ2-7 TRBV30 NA CAGEYRVAGRVGEQYF TGTGCCGGGGAGTACAGGGTAGCCGGTCGTGTGGGCGAGCAGTACTTC
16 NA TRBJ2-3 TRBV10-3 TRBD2 CAISPLAGGGKDTQYF TGTGCCATCAGTCCCCTAGCTGGCGGGGGTAAAGATACGCAGTATTTT
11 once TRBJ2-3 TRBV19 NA CATRVTDTQYF TGTGCCACCCGAGTTACAGATACGCAGTATTTT
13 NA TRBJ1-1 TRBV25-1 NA CASKGVGNTEAFF TGTGCCAGCAAGGGAGTTGGAAACACTGAAGCTTTCTTT
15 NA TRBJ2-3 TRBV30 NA CAWSVRGLGTDTQYF TGTGCCTGGAGTGTACGAGGCCTAGGCACAGATACGCAGTATTTT
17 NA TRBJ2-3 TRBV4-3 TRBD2 CASSQTTLAGGTDTQYF TGCGCCAGCAGCCAGACGACCCTAGCGGGGGGCACAGATACGCAGTATTTT
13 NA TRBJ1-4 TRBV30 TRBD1 CALNRGADEKLFF TGTGCCCTAAACAGGGGTGCGGATGAAAAACTGTTTTTT
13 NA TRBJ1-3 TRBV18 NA CASSVNSGNTIYF TGTGCCAGCTCAGTCAACTCTGGAAACACCATATATTTT
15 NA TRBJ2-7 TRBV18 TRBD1 CASSPDRVWDYEQYF TGTGCCAGCTCGCCCGACAGGGTTTGGGACTACGAGCAGTACTTC
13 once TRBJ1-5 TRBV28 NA CASSGGVYQPQHF TGTGCCAGCAGCGGAGGGGTTTATCAGCCCCAGCATTTT
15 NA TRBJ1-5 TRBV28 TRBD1 CASRRQGTDNQPQHF TGTGCCAGCAGAAGACAGGGGACCGACAATCAGCCCCAGCATTTT
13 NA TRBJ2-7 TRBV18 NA CASSPLTVYEQYF TGTGCCAGCTCACCATTGACAGTCTACGAGCAGTACTTC
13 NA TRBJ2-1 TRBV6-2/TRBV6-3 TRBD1 CASSLLPGGEQFF TGTGCCAGCAGTCTTCTCCCAGGGGGCGAGCAGTTCTTC
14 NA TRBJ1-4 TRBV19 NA CASSPRGLSEKLFF TGTGCCAGTAGTCCCCGTGGTCTAAGTGAAAAACTGTTTTTT
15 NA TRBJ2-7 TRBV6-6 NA CASKQASGPNYEQYF TGTGCCAGCAAACAAGCGAGCGGGCCGAACTACGAGCAGTACTTC